This TCR beta chain was identified during a study of technical replicates of blood from a few donors. This CDR3 has 14 amino acids. Losses at the gene ends were 5 bases for V and 3 bases for J; bases not matched to a gene: 6. From germline, CDR1 is LNHDA and CDR2 SQIVND (reference sequence). Method: immunoSEQ multiplex PCR; TCRdb's copy keeps in-frame clones and lacks some. The table shows around 80,000 clones, with about 96% occurring only once. What was sequenced was T cells isolated from PBMCs. The TCR originated in a human donor in good health. The V call is TRBV19, the J call TRBJ2-7; the match to TRBD1 covers 8 bases. The CDR3 DNA sequence: TGTGCCAGTAGTTTACAGGGGGTACTCTACGAGCAGTACTTC. Residues: CASSLQGVLYEQYF.